This T cell receptor (beta chain) was recovered during a study of cytomegalovirus exposure and HLA in healthy donors. Findings and caveats of the study: Later findings reportedly placed an Asian-associated ancestry cluster below the roughly 690-donor mean for N-insertions. The authors enumerated over 150 TCR beta chains as linked to cytomegalovirus. A missense variant in DCLRE1C was later tied to TCR beta V- and J-gene trimming.

CDR1 is MGHRA and CDR2 is YSYEKL in the germline V gene. There are 13 residues in the CDR3. Germline trimming cut 3 bases from V and 7 bases from J; bases unmatched to any gene: 4. This clone was seen only once. What it binds is unknown. It was with 60 Vbeta and 13 Jbeta primers that the PCR ran. The data were produced by immunoSEQ multiplex PCR, yet TCRdb's version contains in-frame clones alone and is incomplete. The table includes about 160,000 clones, roughly two thirds detected once. This TCR derives from a woman in her 30s in good health and CMV-seronegative. Sequencing was carried out using PBMCs. This sequence joins TRBV4-1 and TRBJ2-7; 9 bases line up with TRBD2. The DNA for the CDR3 is TGCGCCAGCAGCCAGGGACTAGCTGCTGAGCAGTACTTC. Protein product: CASSQGLAAEQYF.